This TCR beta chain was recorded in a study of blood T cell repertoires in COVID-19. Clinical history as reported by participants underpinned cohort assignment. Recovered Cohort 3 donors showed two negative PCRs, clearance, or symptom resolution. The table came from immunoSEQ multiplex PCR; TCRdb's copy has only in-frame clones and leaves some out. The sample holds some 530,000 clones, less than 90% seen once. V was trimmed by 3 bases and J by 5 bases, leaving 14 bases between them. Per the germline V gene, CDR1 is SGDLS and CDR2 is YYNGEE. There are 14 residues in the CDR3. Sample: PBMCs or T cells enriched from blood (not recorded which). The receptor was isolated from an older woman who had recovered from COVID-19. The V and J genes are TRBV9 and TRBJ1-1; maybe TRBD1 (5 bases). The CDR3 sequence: CASSEHQGGTEAFF. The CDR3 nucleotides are TGTGCCAGCAGCGAACATCAGGGTGGGACTGAAGCTTTCTTT.